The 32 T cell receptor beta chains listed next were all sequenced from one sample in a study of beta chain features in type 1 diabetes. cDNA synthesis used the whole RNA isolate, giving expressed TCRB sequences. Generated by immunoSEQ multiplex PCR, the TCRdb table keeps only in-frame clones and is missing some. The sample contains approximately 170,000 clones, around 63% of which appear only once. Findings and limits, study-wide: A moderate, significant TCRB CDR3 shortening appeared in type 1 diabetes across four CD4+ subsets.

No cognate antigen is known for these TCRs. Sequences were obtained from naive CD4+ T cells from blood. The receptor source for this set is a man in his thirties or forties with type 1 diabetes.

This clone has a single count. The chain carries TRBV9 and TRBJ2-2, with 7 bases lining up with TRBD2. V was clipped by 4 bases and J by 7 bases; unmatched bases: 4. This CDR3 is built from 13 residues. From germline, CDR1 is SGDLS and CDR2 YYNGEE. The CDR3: CASSSTGGGELFF. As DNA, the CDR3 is TGTGCCAGCAGCTCAACGGGAGGCGGGGAGCTGTTTTTT.

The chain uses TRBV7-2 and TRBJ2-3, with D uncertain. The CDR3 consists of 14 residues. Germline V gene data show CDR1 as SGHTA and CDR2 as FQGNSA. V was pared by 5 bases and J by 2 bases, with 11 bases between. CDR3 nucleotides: TGTGCCAGCAGCCTTAAGCCCCACACAGATACGCAGTATTTT. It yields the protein CASSLKPHTDTQYF.

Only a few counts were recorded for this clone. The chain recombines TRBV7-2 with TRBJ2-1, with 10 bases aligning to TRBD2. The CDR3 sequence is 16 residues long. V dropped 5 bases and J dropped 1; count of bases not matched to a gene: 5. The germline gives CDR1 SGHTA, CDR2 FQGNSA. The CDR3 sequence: CASSPTSGPSYNEQFF. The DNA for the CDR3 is TGTGCCAGCAGCCCGACTAGCGGGCCATCCTACAATGAGCAGTTCTTC.

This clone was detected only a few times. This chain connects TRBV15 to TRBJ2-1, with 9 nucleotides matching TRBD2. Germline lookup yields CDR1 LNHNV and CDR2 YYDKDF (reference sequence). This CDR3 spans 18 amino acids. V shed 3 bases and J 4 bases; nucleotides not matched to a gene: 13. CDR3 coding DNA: TGTGCCACCAGCAGCCTTAAAGTGTTAGCGGGGGCATACAATGAGCAGTTCTTC. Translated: CATSSLKVLAGAYNEQFF.

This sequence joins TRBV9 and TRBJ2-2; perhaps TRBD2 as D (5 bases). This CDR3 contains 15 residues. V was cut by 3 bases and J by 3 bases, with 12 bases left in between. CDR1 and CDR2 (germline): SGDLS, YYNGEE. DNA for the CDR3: TGTGCCAGCAGCGAAGCGGAGCTCGACACCGGGGAGCTGTTTTTT. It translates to CASSEAELDTGELFF.

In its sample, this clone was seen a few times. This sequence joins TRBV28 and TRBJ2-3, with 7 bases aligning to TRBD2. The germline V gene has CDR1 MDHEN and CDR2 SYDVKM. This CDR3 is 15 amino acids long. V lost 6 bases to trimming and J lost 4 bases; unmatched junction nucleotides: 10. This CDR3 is CASRPLGGNSDTQYF. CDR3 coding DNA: TGTGCCAGCAGACCCCTGGGGGGGAATTCAGATACGCAGTATTTT.

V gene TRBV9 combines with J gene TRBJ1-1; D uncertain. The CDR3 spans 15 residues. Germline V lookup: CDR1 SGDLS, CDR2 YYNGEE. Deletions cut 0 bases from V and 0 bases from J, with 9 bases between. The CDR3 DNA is TGTGCCAGCAGCGTAGCTCCAGATATGAACACTGAAGCTTTCTTT. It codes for CASSVAPDMNTEAFF.

The CDR3 DNA follows: TGTGCTTCCAGCACGGTCGGGACTAGCGTGTATGAGCAGTTCTTC. Protein sequence: CASSTVGTSVYEQFF. The genes are TRBV6-1 and TRBJ2-1; 10 nucleotides line up with TRBD2. There are 15 residues in the CDR3. Germline V gene data show CDR1 as MNHNS and CDR2 as SASEGT.

The CDR3 region is CASRPGGLGEQYF. The DNA for the CDR3 is TGTGCCAGCAGACCCGGCGGTCTGGGCGAGCAGTACTTC. The chain employs TRBV7-2 and TRBJ2-7; D is unclear. The germline V and J ends were trimmed by 6 bases and 6 bases, with 15 bases remaining between them. Germline V lookup: CDR1 SGHTA, CDR2 FQGNSA. This CDR3 contains 13 residues.

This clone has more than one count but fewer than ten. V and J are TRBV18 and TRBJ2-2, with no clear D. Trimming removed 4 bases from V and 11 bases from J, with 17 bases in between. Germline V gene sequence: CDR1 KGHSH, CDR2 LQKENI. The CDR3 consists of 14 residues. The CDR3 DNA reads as TGTGCCAGCTCACTGCGCAGTGTCCCTAAAGAGCTGTTTTTT. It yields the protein CASSLRSVPKELFF. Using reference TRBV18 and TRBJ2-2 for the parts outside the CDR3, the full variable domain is NAGVMQNPRHLVRRRGQEARLRCSPMKGHSHVYWYRQLPEEGLKFMVYLQKENIIDESGMPKERFSAEFPKEGPSILRIQQVVRGDSAAYFCASSLRSVPKELFFGEGSRLTVL.

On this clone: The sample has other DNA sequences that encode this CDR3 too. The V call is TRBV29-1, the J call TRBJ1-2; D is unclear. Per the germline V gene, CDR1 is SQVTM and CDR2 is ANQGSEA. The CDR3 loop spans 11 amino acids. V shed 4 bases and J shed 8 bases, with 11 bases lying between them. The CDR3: CSVAGGGGYTF. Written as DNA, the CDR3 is TGCAGCGTTGCGGGCGGAGGCGGCTACACCTTC.

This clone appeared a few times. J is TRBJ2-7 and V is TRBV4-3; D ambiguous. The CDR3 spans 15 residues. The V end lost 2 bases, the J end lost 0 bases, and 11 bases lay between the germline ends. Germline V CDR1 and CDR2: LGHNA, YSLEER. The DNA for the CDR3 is TGCGCCAGCAGCCAAATATACGACATCTCCTACGAGCAGTACTTC. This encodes CASSQIYDISYEQYF.

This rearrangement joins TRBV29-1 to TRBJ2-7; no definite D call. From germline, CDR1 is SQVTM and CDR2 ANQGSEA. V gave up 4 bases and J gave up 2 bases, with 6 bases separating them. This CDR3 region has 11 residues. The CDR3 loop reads CSVVLTYEQYF. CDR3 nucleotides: TGCAGCGTTGTGTTAACCTACGAGCAGTACTTC.

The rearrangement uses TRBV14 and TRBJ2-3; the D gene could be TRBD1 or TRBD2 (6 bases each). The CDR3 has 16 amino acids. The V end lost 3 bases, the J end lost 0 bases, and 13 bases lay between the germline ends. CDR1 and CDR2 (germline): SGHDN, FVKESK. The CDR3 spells CASSHRGRTSTDTQYF. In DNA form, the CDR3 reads TGTGCCAGCAGCCATAGGGGGAGGACTAGCACAGATACGCAGTATTTT. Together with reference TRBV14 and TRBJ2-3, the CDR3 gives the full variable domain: EAGVTQFPSHSVIEKGQTVTLRCDPISGHDNLYWYRRVMGKEIKFLLHFVKESKQDESGMPNNRFLAERTGGTYSTLKVQPAELEDSGVYFCASSHRGRTSTDTQYFGPGTRLTVL.

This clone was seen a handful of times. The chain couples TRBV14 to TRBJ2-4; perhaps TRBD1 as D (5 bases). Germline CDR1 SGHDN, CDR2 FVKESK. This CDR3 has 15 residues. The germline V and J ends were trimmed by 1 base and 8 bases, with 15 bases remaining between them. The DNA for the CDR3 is TGTGCCAGCAGCCAAGCCGGACAAAACCCACACATTCAGTACTTC. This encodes CASSQAGQNPHIQYF. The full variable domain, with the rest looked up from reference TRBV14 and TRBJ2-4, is EAGVTQFPSHSVIEKGQTVTLRCDPISGHDNLYWYRRVMGKEIKFLLHFVKESKQDESGMPNNRFLAERTGGTYSTLKVQPAELEDSGVYFCASSQAGQNPHIQYFGAGTRLSVL.

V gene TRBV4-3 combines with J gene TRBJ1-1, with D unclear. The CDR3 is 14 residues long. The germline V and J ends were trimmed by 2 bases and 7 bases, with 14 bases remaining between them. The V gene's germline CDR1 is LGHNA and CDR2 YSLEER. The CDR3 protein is CASSQMDQSNEAFF. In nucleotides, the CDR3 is TGCGCCAGCAGCCAAATGGATCAAAGCAATGAAGCTTTCTTT.

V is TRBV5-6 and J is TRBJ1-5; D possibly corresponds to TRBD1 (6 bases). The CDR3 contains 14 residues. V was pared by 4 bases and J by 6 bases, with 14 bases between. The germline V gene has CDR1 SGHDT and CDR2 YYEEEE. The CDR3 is CASSGWTDGQPQHF. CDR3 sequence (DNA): TGTGCCAGCAGCGGTTGGACAGACGGTCAGCCCCAGCATTTT.

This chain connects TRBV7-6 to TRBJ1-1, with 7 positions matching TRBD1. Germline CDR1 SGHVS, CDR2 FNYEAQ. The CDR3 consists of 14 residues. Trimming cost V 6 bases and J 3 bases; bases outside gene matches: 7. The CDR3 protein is CASREGAGDTEAFF. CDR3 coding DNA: TGTGCCAGCAGGGAGGGGGCCGGAGACACTGAAGCTTTCTTT. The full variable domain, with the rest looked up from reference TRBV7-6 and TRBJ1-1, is GAGVSQSPRYKVTKRGQDVALRCDPISGHVSLYWYRQALGQGPEFLTYFNYEAQQDKSGLPNDRFSAERPEGSISTLTIQRTEQRDSAMYRCASREGAGDTEAFFGQGTRLTVV.

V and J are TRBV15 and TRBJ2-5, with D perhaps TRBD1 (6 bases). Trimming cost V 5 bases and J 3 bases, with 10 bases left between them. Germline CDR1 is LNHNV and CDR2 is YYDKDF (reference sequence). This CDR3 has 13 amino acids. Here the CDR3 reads CATSLRGEETQYF. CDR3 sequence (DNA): TGTGCCACCAGCCTCAGGGGCGAAGAGACCCAGTACTTC. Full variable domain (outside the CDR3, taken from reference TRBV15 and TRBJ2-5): DAMVIQNPRYQVTQFGKPVTLSCSQTLNHNVMYWYQQKSSQAPKLLFHYYDKDFNNEADTPDNFQSRRPNTSFCFLDIRSPGLGDTAMYLCATSLRGEETQYFGPGTRLLVL.

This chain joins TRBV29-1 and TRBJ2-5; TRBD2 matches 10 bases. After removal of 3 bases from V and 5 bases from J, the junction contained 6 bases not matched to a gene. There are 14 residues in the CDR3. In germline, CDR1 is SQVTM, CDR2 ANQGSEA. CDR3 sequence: CSVEERGGRETQYF. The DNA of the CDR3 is TGCAGCGTTGAGGAGCGGGGGGGCCGGGAGACCCAGTACTTC. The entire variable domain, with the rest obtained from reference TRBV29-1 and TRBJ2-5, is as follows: SAVISQKPSRDICQRGTSLTIQCQVDSQVTMMFWYRQQPGQSLTLIATANQGSEATYESGFVIDKFPISRPNLTFSTLTVSNMSPEDSSIYLCSVEERGGRETQYFGPGTRLLVL.

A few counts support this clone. The CDR3 coding sequence is TGCAGCGTTCTTGGGACAGGGAGTTCCGGGGAGCTGTTTTTT. It encodes CSVLGTGSSGELFF. J is TRBJ2-2 and V is TRBV29-1; 9 bases line up with TRBD1. The CDR3 is 14 residues long. Germline V CDR1 and CDR2: SQVTM, ANQGSEA. V gave up 5 bases and J gave up 6 bases; unmatched junction bases: 7.

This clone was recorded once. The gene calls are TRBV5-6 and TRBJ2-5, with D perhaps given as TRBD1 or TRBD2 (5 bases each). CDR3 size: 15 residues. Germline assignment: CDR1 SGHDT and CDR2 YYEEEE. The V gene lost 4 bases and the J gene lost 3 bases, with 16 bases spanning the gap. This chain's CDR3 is CASSHTTGTEETQYF. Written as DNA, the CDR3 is TGTGCCAGCAGCCATACCACCGGGACGGAAGAGACCCAGTACTTC.

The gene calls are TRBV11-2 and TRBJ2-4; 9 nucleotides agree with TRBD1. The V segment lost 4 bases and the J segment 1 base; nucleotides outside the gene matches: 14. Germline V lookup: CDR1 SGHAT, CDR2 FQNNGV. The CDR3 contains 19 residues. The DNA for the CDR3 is TGTGCCAGCAGCTCCCAATACTTACAGGGGGCGCGTGCCAAAAACATTCAGTACTTC. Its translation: CASSSQYLQGARAKNIQYF.

The CDR3, as DNA: TGTGCCAGCAGCCCCGGGGGCGAGCCACCCCTCCACTTT. This translates into CASSPGGEPPLHF. The chain couples TRBV7-2 to TRBJ1-6; TRBD1 is a possible D gene (6 bases). Trimming took off 5 bases at V and 11 bases at J, with 13 bases between the two ends. The V gene's germline CDR1 is SGHTA and CDR2 FQGNSA. The CDR3 consists of 13 residues.

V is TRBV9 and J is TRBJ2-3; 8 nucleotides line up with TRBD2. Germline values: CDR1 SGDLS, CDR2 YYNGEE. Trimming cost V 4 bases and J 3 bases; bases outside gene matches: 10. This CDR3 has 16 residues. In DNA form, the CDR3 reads TGTGCCAGCAGCCCGGCGGGGGGCGGAGGAACAGATACGCAGTATTTT. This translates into CASSPAGGGGTDTQYF.

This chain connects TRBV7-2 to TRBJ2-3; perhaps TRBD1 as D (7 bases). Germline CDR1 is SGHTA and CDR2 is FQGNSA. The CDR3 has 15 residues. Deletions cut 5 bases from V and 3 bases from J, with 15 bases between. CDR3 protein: CASSPGGRGTDTQYF. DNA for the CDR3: TGTGCCAGCAGCCCAGGGGGGCGGGGAACAGATACGCAGTATTTT.

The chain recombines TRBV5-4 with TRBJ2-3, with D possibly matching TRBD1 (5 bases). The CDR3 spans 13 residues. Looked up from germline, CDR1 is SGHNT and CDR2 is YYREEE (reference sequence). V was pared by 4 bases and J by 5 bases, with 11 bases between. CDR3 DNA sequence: TGTGCCAGCAGCCTTACTCAGGGAGATACGCAGTATTTT. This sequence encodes CASSLTQGDTQYF.

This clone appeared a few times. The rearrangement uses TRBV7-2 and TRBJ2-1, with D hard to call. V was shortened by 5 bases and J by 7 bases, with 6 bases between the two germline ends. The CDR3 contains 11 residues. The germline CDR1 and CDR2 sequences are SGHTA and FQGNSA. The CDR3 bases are TGTGCCAGCAGCCAGATTAATGAGCAGTTCTTC. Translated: CASSQINEQFF.

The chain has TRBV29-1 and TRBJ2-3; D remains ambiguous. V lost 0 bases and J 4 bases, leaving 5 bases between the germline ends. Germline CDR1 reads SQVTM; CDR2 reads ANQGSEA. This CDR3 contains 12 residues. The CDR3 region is CSVEDNPDTQYF. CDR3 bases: TGCAGCGTTGAAGACAACCCAGATACGCAGTATTTT.

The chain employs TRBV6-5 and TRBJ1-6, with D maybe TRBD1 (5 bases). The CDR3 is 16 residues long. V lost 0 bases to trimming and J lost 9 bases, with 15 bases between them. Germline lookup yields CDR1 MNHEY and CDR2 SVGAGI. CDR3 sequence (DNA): TGTGCCAGCAGTTACTCTGAACGCGTTGGGGGTTCACCCCTCCACTTT. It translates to CASSYSERVGGSPLHF.

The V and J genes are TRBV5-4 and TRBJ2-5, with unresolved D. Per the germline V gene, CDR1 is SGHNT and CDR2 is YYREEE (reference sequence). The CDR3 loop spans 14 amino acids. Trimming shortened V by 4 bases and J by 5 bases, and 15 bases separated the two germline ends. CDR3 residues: CASSEWGLEETQYF. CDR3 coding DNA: TGTGCCAGCAGCGAGTGGGGATTAGAGGAGACCCAGTACTTC.

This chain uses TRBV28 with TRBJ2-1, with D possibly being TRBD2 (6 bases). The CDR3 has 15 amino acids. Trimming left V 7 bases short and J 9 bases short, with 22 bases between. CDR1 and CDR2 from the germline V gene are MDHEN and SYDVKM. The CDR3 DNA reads TGTGCCAGCAAGCCAAAAGGACTACGCGGCAGTGAGCAGTTCTTC. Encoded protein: CASKPKGLRGSEQFF. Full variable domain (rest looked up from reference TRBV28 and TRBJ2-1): DVKVTQSSRYLVKRTGEKVFLECVQDMDHENMFWYRQDPGLGLRLIYFSYDVKMKEKGDIPEGYSVSREKKERFSLILESASTNQTSMYLCASKPKGLRGSEQFFGPGTRLTVL.